This is a list of T cell receptor beta chains from one sample in a study of cytomegalovirus exposure and HLA in healthy donors. The data were produced by immunoSEQ multiplex PCR, yet TCRdb's version contains in-frame clones alone and is incomplete. This sample yields around 150,000 clones, of which about 70% are seen a single time; 2% to 3% belongs to the top ten. The sample was PBMCs. The receptor set was obtained from a woman in her forties in good health and CMV-seronegative. Both conserved end residues are part of each CDR3. A D gene is named only where the DNA matches it firmly. Only some rows state a clone size, as once, few, many or a class for expanded clones.

clone size	V gene	CDR3 length	J gene	D gene	CDR3 DNA	CDR3 protein
-	TRBV5-1	16	TRBJ1-1	TRBD1	TGCGCCAGCAGCTTGGAACAGGGGGAAGGAGGGACTGAAGCTTTCTTT	CASSLEQGEGGTEAFF
few	TRBV29-1	14	TRBJ1-2	TRBD1	TGCAGCGTTGATAAGACAGGGGACTATTATGGCTACACCTTC	CSVDKTGDYYGYTF
few	TRBV25-1	12	TRBJ1-2	-	TGTGCCAGCAGTGAATCCCGGGTTGGCTACACCTTC	CASSESRVGYTF
-	TRBV5-1	15	TRBJ1-1	TRBD1	TGCGCCAGCAGCTCCGGACAGGGCCTGAACACTGAAGCTTTCTTT	CASSSGQGLNTEAFF
-	TRBV27	15	TRBJ2-5	-	TGTGCCAGCAGTTTATCGGGCAGGGCCCCGGAGACCCAGTACTTC	CASSLSGRAPETQYF
-	TRBV21-1	18	TRBJ2-6	-	TGTGCCAGCAGCAAAGAAGGGGACACCTACTCTGGAGCCAACGTCCTGACTTTC	CASSKEGDTYSGANVLTF
once	TRBV28	12	TRBJ1-2	TRBD1	TGTGCCATACAGGGGGCCCCCTATGGCTACACCTTC	CAIQGAPYGYTF
-	TRBV28	13	TRBJ1-3	-	TGTGCCAGCAGTTTCGGGGGAGGAAACACCATATATTTT	CASSFGGGNTIYF
-	TRBV5-1	13	TRBJ1-2	-	TGCGCCAGCAGCTTCGTTCCGAACTATGGCTACACCTTC	CASSFVPNYGYTF
-	TRBV13	14	TRBJ1-1	TRBD1	TGTGCCAGCAGCTTAGGGACAGGGAAGACTGAAGCTTTCTTT	CASSLGTGKTEAFF
-	TRBV25-1	13	TRBJ2-1	-	TGTGCCAGCAGTGGCCGCAGGATAGATGAGCAGTTCTTC	CASSGRRIDEQFF
-	TRBV7-3	14	TRBJ1-2	-	TGTGCCAGCAGCTCTCGGGGGGGGGCCGGTGGCTACACCTTC	CASSSRGGAGGYTF
-	TRBV28	14	TRBJ1-1	TRBD1	TGTGCCAGCAGCGACGGACAGGGTTTCACTGAAGCTTTCTTT	CASSDGQGFTEAFF
-	TRBV11-2	14	TRBJ1-1	-	TGTGCCAGCAGCTTACAGCGAGCGAACACTGAAGCTTTCTTT	CASSLQRANTEAFF
-	TRBV4-3	15	TRBJ1-2	-	TGCGCCAGCAGCCAAGATAAGGATGTCGGGGGTGGCTACACCTTC	CASSQDKDVGGGYTF
-	TRBV15	13	TRBJ1-2	-	TGTGCCACCAGCATATACAGGGATTCTGGCTACACCTTC	CATSIYRDSGYTF
-	TRBV6-1	14	TRBJ1-4	TRBD1	TGTGCCAGCAGCACAGGGGAGGCAGGGGAAAAACTGTTTTTT	CASSTGEAGEKLFF
-	TRBV7-6	17	TRBJ1-1	-	TGTGCCAGCAGCTCCCGCCCTTCGGGATCCATGAACACTGAAGCTTTCTTT	CASSSRPSGSMNTEAFF
-	TRBV4-2	16	TRBJ1-4	-	TGTGCCAGCAGCCAAGCCGGGGAAGGACCCAATGAAAAACTGTTTTTT	CASSQAGEGPNEKLFF
-	TRBV7-3	15	TRBJ2-1	TRBD2	TGTGCCAGCAGCCCCATGAGCGGGGGAACCAATGAGCAGTTCTTC	CASSPMSGGTNEQFF
-	TRBV12-5	15	TRBJ1-1	-	TGTGCTAGTGGTTTGGGCGGGGGACACTCCACTGAAGCTTTCTTT	CASGLGGGHSTEAFF
-	TRBV18	12	TRBJ1-2	-	TGTGCCAGCTCAGAACGGTTCGATGGCTACACCTTC	CASSERFDGYTF
few	TRBV6-5	15	TRBJ1-3	TRBD1	TGTGCCAGCAGTCCTCAGACAGGGGTTGGAAACACCATATATTTT	CASSPQTGVGNTIYF
-	TRBV7-2	15	TRBJ2-3	TRBD2	TGTGCCAGCAGCTTTAGCGGGGGGGCCCCAGATACGCAGTATTTT	CASSFSGGAPDTQYF
-	TRBV30	15	TRBJ2-2	TRBD2	TGTGCCTGGAGGCGACTAGCGGGGCTCACCGGGGAGCTGTTTTTT	CAWRRLAGLTGELFF
-	TRBV20-1	11	TRBJ2-7	-	TGCAGTGCTTCACAGGGAATCGAGCAGTACTTC	CSASQGIEQYF
-	TRBV6-6	13	TRBJ1-2	TRBD1	TGTGCCAGCAGCGCCGGGACAGAGGGAGGCTACACCTTC	CASSAGTEGGYTF
-	TRBV7-8	13	TRBJ1-5	TRBD1	TGTGCCAGCAACCGACAGGGGAATCAGCCCCAGCATTTT	CASNRQGNQPQHF
-	TRBV7-2	16	TRBJ2-6	TRBD2	TGTGCCAGCAGCTTAGGGGGGGGAAATGGGGCCAACGTCCTGACTTTC	CASSLGGGNGANVLTF
-	TRBV14	14	TRBJ1-6	-	TGTGCCAGCAGCCAAGAATCAGGGAATTCACCCCTCCACTTT	CASSQESGNSPLHF
few	TRBV19	15	TRBJ2-1	TRBD1	TGTGCCAGTGCACGTACAGGGGAACCCTACAATGAGCAGTTCTTC	CASARTGEPYNEQFF
-	TRBV9	18	TRBJ1-1	-	TGTGCCAGCAGCCGAACGGTGGGGGGGCACGGTATGAACACTGAAGCTTTCTTT	CASSRTVGGHGMNTEAFF
-	TRBV18	17	TRBJ1-4	-	TGTGCCAGCTCACCAAGCCGACAGAGACCAACTAATGAAAAACTGTTTTTT	CASSPSRQRPTNEKLFF
-	TRBV5-1	13	TRBJ2-1	-	TGCGCCAGCAGCTTCCCAGGGAACAATGAGCAGTTCTTC	CASSFPGNNEQFF
-	TRBV9	17	TRBJ1-1	TRBD1	TGTGCCAGCAGCTTGCGACAGGGGGAGGGTTCCGGCACTGAAGCTCTCTTT	CASSLRQGEGSGTEALF
-	TRBV18	11	TRBJ1-1	-	TGTGCCAGCTCACCCGGCACTGAAGCTTTCTTT	CASSPGTEAFF
-	TRBV29-1	13	TRBJ1-1	TRBD1	TGCAGCGTTCCGGGACAGGAGTCCCCTGAAGCTTTCTTT	CSVPGQESPEAFF
-	TRBV28	13	TRBJ1-1	-	TGTGCCAGCAGTTTTCCCGGAGCCACTGAAGCTTTCTTT	CASSFPGATEAFF
-	TRBV27	14	TRBJ2-7	-	TGTGCCAGCAGAGAGGGACACCTCTCCTACGAGCAGTACTTC	CASREGHLSYEQYF
many	TRBV6-5	13	TRBJ2-7	TRBD1	TGTGCCAGCAGTTACCAAGGGACAGCCGAGCAGTACTTC	CASSYQGTAEQYF
-	TRBV6-6	15	TRBJ2-5	TRBD1	TGTGCCAGCAGTAGACTGGACAGGGACCAAGAGACCCAGTACTTC	CASSRLDRDQETQYF
few	TRBV18	16	TRBJ2-7	-	TGTGCCAGCTCACCACCGGAGCAGGGGGGCTCCTACGAGCAGTACTTC	CASSPPEQGGSYEQYF
-	TRBV30	16	TRBJ1-2	-	TGTGCCTGGAGGACAGGTCGGTCCCTCGGATCTGGGGGCTACACCTTC	CAWRTGRSLGSGGYTF
few	TRBV6-5	14	TRBJ1-5	-	TGTGCCAGCAGTGAACAGGGAAGCAATCAGCCCCAGCATTTT	CASSEQGSNQPQHF
-	TRBV5-6	13	TRBJ1-2	-	TGTGCCAGCAGCTTGCCCCGGAGCTATGGCTACACCTTC	CASSLPRSYGYTF
-	TRBV19	11	TRBJ1-4	-	TGTGCCACTTCCCGGGAGGGCTGGCTGTTTTTT	CATSREGWLFF
few	TRBV4-1	17	TRBJ1-1	TRBD1	TGCGCCAGCAGCCAGGGGGACAGCCTCGAAGGTAGGACTGAAGCTTTCTTT	CASSQGDSLEGRTEAFF
-	TRBV29-1	15	TRBJ1-1	-	TGCAGCGTTGAAGATCGTTGGAGGGTGAACACTGAAGCTTTCTTT	CSVEDRWRVNTEAFF
few	TRBV7-3	15	TRBJ1-1	-	TGTGCCAGCAGCTTAATGCTCACCGGGAACACTGAAGCTTTCTTT	CASSLMLTGNTEAFF
-	TRBV6-5	15	TRBJ1-1	TRBD1	TGTGCCAGCAGTCCCCGGGACAGGCCTCTTCATGAAGCTTTCTTT	CASSPRDRPLHEAFF
-	TRBV6-6	16	TRBJ1-3	-	TGTGCCAGCAGTTACGGTCGCCAGGGGACTGGAAACACCATATATTTT	CASSYGRQGTGNTIYF
-	TRBV25-1	14	TRBJ2-1	-	TGTGCCAGCATACAAGGGGGCTCCTACAATGAGCAGTTCTTC	CASIQGGSYNEQFF
few	TRBV15	13	TRBJ2-7	TRBD1	TGTGCCACCAGGGCCACAGGGGCCTACGAGCAGTACTTC	CATRATGAYEQYF
-	TRBV18	16	TRBJ2-1	TRBD1	TGTGCCAGCTCACTTGGGACAGGGAGCTCCTACAATGAGCAGTTCTTC	CASSLGTGSSYNEQFF
-	TRBV29-1	12	TRBJ1-1	-	TGCAGCGTTGAAGAACAAAGCACTGAAGCTTTCTTT	CSVEEQSTEAFF
-	TRBV27	14	TRBJ1-2	-	TGTGCCAGCAGTTTAAAGGACAGCAACTATGGCTACACCTTC	CASSLKDSNYGYTF
once	TRBV20-1	11	TRBJ2-7	-	TGCAGTGCTCATAGATCCTACGAGCAGTACTTC	CSAHRSYEQYF